Following are 18 T cell receptor beta chains from one sample sequenced in a study of blood T cell repertoires in COVID-19. Measured with immunoSEQ multiplex PCR; TCRdb has only the in-frame clones, and not every one. Of roughly 29,000 clones in the sample, approximately 84% are singletons; the top ten hold approximately 9.4%. Material: peripheral blood. The receptors stem from a man older than 75 with active COVID-19.

The chain is built from TRBV19 and TRBJ2-7, with TRBD2 identical over 9 bases. CDR3 length: 16 amino acids. V trimming: 3 bases; J trimming: 4 bases; junction bases outside the gene matches: 10. Germline V gene sequence: CDR1 LNHDA, CDR2 SQIVND (reference sequence). The CDR3 DNA follows: TGTGCCAGTAGTATTGTTAGCGGGGGTCTGGGATACGAGCAGTACTTC. This translates into CASSIVSGGLGYEQYF.

This chain connects TRBV6-1 to TRBJ2-7, with D maybe TRBD1 (5 bases). CDR3 length equals 11 residues. V was pared by 1 base and J by 11 bases, with 9 bases between. Germline values: CDR1 MNHNS, CDR2 SASEGT. The DNA for the CDR3 is TGTGCCAGCAGTGAAGTTTCAGGGAAGTACTTC. Amino acids: CASSEVSGKYF.

J is TRBJ1-1 and V is TRBV29-1; D possibly corresponds to TRBD1 (6 bases). The CDR3 totals 13 residues. With 6 bases removed from V and 2 bases from J, the gap between germline ends came to 13 bases. The germline CDR1 and CDR2 sequences are SQVTM and ANQGSEA. The DNA for the CDR3 is TGCAGCGTCACCCGGGGGGCTAACACTGAAGCTTTCTTT. It is translated as CSVTRGANTEAFF.

The chain recombines TRBV27 with TRBJ1-1; 7 positions agree with TRBD1. CDR1 is MNHEY and CDR2 is SMNVEV in the germline V gene (reference sequence). The CDR3 extends over 14 amino acids. V dropped 5 bases and J dropped 1; count of bases not matched to a gene: 4. For the CDR3, the DNA is TGTGCCAGCAGTCAGGACAGGCAGAACACTGAAGCTTTCTTT. It codes for CASSQDRQNTEAFF.

The chain employs TRBV18 and TRBJ2-7; tentative D call: TRBD2 (6 bases). The CDR3 extends over 14 amino acids. Trimming removed 0 bases at V and 0 bases at J, with 6 bases between. CDR1 and CDR2 from the germline V gene are KGHSH and LQKENI. The CDR3 nucleotides are TGTGCCAGCTCACCACCGGGGGGCTCCTACGAGCAGTACTTC. It translates to CASSPPGGSYEQYF.

The chain carries TRBV9 and TRBJ2-5; 16 bases line up with TRBD2. In germline, CDR1 is SGDLS, CDR2 YYNGEE. This CDR3 spans 18 amino acids. Trimming took 4 bases from V and 4 from J; bases not matched to a gene: 10. CDR3 amino acids: CASSPSAGTSGGAETQYF. CDR3 nucleotides: TGTGCCAGCAGCCCGTCGGCCGGGACTAGCGGGGGGGCAGAGACCCAGTACTTC. Based on the CDR3 plus reference TRBV9 and TRBJ2-5, the full variable domain is DSGVTQTPKHLITATGQRVTLRCSPRSGDLSVYWYQQSLDQGLQFLIQYYNGEERAKGNILERFSAQQFPDLHSELNLSSLELGDSALYFCASSPSAGTSGGAETQYFGPGTRLLVL.

The genes are TRBV6-5 and TRBJ1-3, with D maybe TRBD1 (5 bases). The germline V gene has CDR1 MNHEY and CDR2 SVGAGI. V was trimmed by 6 bases and J by 1 base, leaving 10 bases between them. The CDR3 is 14 amino acids. The CDR3 here is CASRLTESGNTIYF. In DNA form, the CDR3 reads TGTGCCAGCAGGCTGACAGAATCTGGAAACACCATATATTTT.

The chain has TRBV2 and TRBJ1-6; 7 nucleotides agree with TRBD1. Germline V gene sequence: CDR1 SNHLY, CDR2 FYNNEI. J gave up 9 bases and V 8 bases, and 16 bases lay outside the gene matches. The CDR3 is made up of 16 amino acids. DNA for the CDR3: TGTGCCAGCGCCCCCAGAGGGGCAGGGGGAGGTTCACCCCTCCACTTT. Its protein is CASAPRGAGGGSPLHF.

This clone was observed a handful of times. The chain couples TRBV27 to TRBJ2-7, with TRBD1 as a possible D gene (6 bases). Germline V CDR1 and CDR2: MNHEY, SMNVEV (reference sequence). The CDR3 covers 14 residues. Trimming stripped 6 bases from V and 2 bases from J, with 14 bases between. CDR3 loop: CASRGAGTPYEQYF. The CDR3 DNA follows: TGTGCCAGCAGGGGGGCCGGGACGCCCTACGAGCAGTACTTC.

The gene calls are TRBV18 and TRBJ1-1, with TRBD1 matching over 10 bases. Per germline, CDR1 KGHSH and CDR2 LQKENI. The CDR3 contains 16 residues. V shed 2 bases and J 3 bases; nucleotides not matched to a gene: 6. The CDR3 reads CASSPRTGGRDTEAFF. The CDR3 nucleotides read TGTGCCAGCTCACCAAGGACAGGGGGAAGGGACACTGAAGCTTTCTTT. The full variable domain, completed using reference TRBV18 and TRBJ1-1, is NAGVMQNPRHLVRRRGQEARLRCSPMKGHSHVYWYRQLPEEGLKFMVYLQKENIIDESGMPKERFSAEFPKEGPSILRIQQVVRGDSAAYFCASSPRTGGRDTEAFFGQGTRLTVV.

The V and J genes are TRBV6-6 and TRBJ1-5; D gene ambiguous. The CDR3 is 13 residues long. Germline loops: CDR1 MNHNY, CDR2 SVGAGI (reference sequence). Trimming removed 0 bases at V and 6 bases at J, with 6 bases between. This chain's CDR3 is CASSYSIGQPQHF. The CDR3 nucleotides are TGTGCCAGCAGTTACTCGATCGGTCAGCCCCAGCATTTT.

As regards this clone: One junction end does not reproduce the germline sequence, and a read error may be involved. V is TRBV28 and J is TRBJ1-1, with D possibly TRBD1 on 5 matching bases. CDR3 length: 12 amino acids. Germline-derived CDR1 and CDR2 are MDHEN and SYDVKM. As DNA, the CDR3 is TGTGCCAGCAATTTATCACCAGGGTTGGCTTTCTTT. Amino acid sequence: CASNLSPGLAFF.

The sample holds a few counts of this clone. The chain links TRBV6-5 to TRBJ1-1; D is perhaps TRBD1 (5 bases). Trimming stripped 7 bases from V and 7 bases from J, with 10 bases between. Germline V gene sequence: CDR1 MNHEY, CDR2 SVGAGI. The length of the CDR3 is 11 residues. DNA for the CDR3: TGTGCCAGCACCCGGGGGGGTGAAGCTTTCTTT. It yields the protein CASTRGGEAFF.

The CDR3 DNA reads TGTGCCAGCAGCCCCGGGACAGGGAGAGAGACCCAGTACTTC. Translating it yields CASSPGTGRETQYF. The chain joins TRBV5-5 to TRBJ2-5, with TRBD1 matching over 9 bases. Per the germline V gene, CDR1 is SGHKS and CDR2 is YYEKEE (reference sequence). Germline trimming cut 4 bases from V and 4 bases from J; bases unmatched to any gene: 5. The CDR3 consists of 14 residues.

J is TRBJ2-3 and V is TRBV5-1, with TRBD1 matching over 7 bases. The CDR3 consists of 13 residues. Germline-derived CDR1 and CDR2 are SGHRS and YFSETQ. J gave up 4 bases and V 4 bases, and 3 bases lay outside the gene matches. The CDR3 DNA follows: TGCGCCAGCAGCCCAGACAGGGCAGATACGCAGTATTTT. Protein product: CASSPDRADTQYF.

With regard to this clone: A junction end diverges from the germline sequence, so it may reflect a read error. The chain combines TRBV11-2 with TRBJ2-5, with D unclear. The germline V gene has CDR1 SGHAT and CDR2 FQNNGV. The CDR3 loop spans 13 amino acids. As DNA, the CDR3 is TGTGCCAGCAACTTAGACCTACAAGAGACCCAGTACTTC. Amino acid sequence: CASNLDLQETQYF.

The chain combines TRBV5-1 with TRBJ2-3, with no clear D. Germline V lookup: CDR1 SGHRS, CDR2 YFSETQ. V was clipped by 0 bases and J by 1 base, with 9 bases between them. This CDR3 is built from 15 residues. CDR3 sequence: CASSLGVGGTDTQYF. The DNA for the CDR3 is TGCGCCAGCAGCTTGGGGGTAGGAGGCACAGATACGCAGTATTTT.

V and J are TRBV6-5 and TRBJ1-2, with 9 nucleotides matching TRBD1. The V and J ends lost 6 bases and 6 bases, in that order; junction bases with no gene match: 8. The germline CDR1 and CDR2 sequences are MNHEY and SVGAGI. CDR3 size: 14 residues. This CDR3 is CASRGGQGRDGYTF. CDR3 coding DNA: TGTGCCAGCAGGGGGGGACAGGGACGGGATGGCTACACCTTC.